These 21 T cell receptor beta chains were all obtained from the same sample, sequenced in a study of blood T cell repertoires in COVID-19. Profiling relied on immunoSEQ multiplex PCR, and the TCRdb table lists in-frame clones only, not all of them. The table records roughly 200,000 clones, approximately 87% of them present only once. The sample was peripheral blood. Receptors originate from a woman under 30 who had recovered from COVID-19.

This clone has just one count. The CDR3 protein is CASRRGMNTEAFF. The CDR3 DNA reads as TGTGCCAGCCGTAGGGGAATGAACACTGAAGCTTTCTTT. V usage is TRBV7-9 and J usage is TRBJ1-1, with TRBD1 as a possible D gene (5 bases). V lost 8 bases and J 0 bases, leaving 10 bases between the germline ends. The CDR3 is made up of 13 amino acids. Per the germline V gene, CDR1 is SEHNR and CDR2 is FQNEAQ (reference sequence).

The gene calls are TRBV6-2 or TRBV6-3 and TRBJ1-5; 7 bases line up with TRBD1. CDR1 MNHEY and CDR2 SVGEGT come from the germline V gene. The CDR3 consists of 18 residues. J was trimmed by 0 bases and V by 0 bases; bases with no gene match: 8. CDR3 DNA sequence: TGTGCCAGCAGTTACTCGATTCGGACAGGATTTAGCAATCAGCCCCAGCATTTT. This encodes CASSYSIRTGFSNQPQHF.

The V and J genes are TRBV30 and TRBJ2-7; D is ambiguous. Per the germline V gene, CDR1 is GTSNPN and CDR2 is SVGIG (reference sequence). CDR3 size: 11 residues. Trimming stripped 0 bases from V and 12 bases from J, with 12 bases between. The CDR3 region has the DNA TGTGCCTGGAGTGTAGGTGGCAGGTGGTACGTC. Protein product: CAWSVGGRWYV.

This clone occurred once. The chain joins TRBV6-1 to TRBJ2-7; tentatively, D is TRBD1 (5 bases). CDR1 and CDR2 (germline): MNHNS, SASEGT. This CDR3 comprises 18 residues. V was pared by 4 bases and J by 0 bases, with 22 bases between. The CDR3 is CASSARAGPIYSSYEQYF. As DNA, the CDR3 is TGTGCCAGCAGTGCCAGGGCAGGGCCAATTTATAGCTCCTACGAGCAGTACTTC.

The V call is TRBV18, the J call TRBJ1-2, with 9 bases aligning to TRBD1. V lost 4 bases to trimming and J lost 10 bases; unmatched junction nucleotides: 10. The CDR3 is 14 amino acids. The germline V gene encodes CDR1 KGHSH and CDR2 LQKENI. DNA for the CDR3: TGTGCCAGCTCACAGGACAGGGGATATAGCGACTACACCTTC. It encodes CASSQDRGYSDYTF.

CDR3 nucleotide sequence: TGTGCCAGCAGGAAGAGACAGGGGGCGACTGAAGCTTTCTTT. This encodes CASRKRQGATEAFF. V usage is TRBV28 and J usage is TRBJ1-1, with 10 nucleotides matching TRBD1. The CDR3 runs 14 residues. Trimming cost V 6 bases and J 5 bases; bases outside gene matches: 6. Germline lookup yields CDR1 MDHEN and CDR2 SYDVKM.

Concerning this clone: This specimen includes other DNA sequences encoding the same CDR3. The chain joins TRBV2 to TRBJ1-2, with no clear D. CDR1 SNHLY and CDR2 FYNNEI come from the germline V gene. The CDR3 runs to 13 residues. The V end was cut by 1 base, the J end by 2 bases, with 5 bases between. The CDR3 nucleotides read TGTGCCAGCAGTGAAGAGAGCAACTATGGCTACACCTTC. This codes for CASSEESNYGYTF.

This chain joins TRBV12-3 or TRBV12-4 and TRBJ2-3; 9 bases map to TRBD1. CDR3 size: 12 residues. With V trimmed by 6 bases and J by 5 bases, 0 bases remained unmatched. The CDR3 region is CASRTGGDTQYF. DNA for the CDR3: TGTGCCAGCAGGACAGGGGGAGATACGCAGTATTTT.

V usage is TRBV6-5 and J usage is TRBJ2-7; maybe TRBD2 (5 bases). Trimming took 10 bases from V and 6 from J, leaving 19 bases between them. Per the germline V gene, CDR1 is MNHEY and CDR2 is SVGAGI. CDR3 size: 13 residues. The CDR3 protein is CATSRGSVSEQYF. The CDR3 bases are TGTGCCACCTCCCGAGGGTCTGTCTCCGAGCAGTACTTC.

The rearrangement links TRBV3-1 (or the pseudogene TRBV3-2) to TRBJ2-2, with 12 nucleotides matching TRBD2. This CDR3 is built from 16 residues. The V and J ends lost 4 bases and 6 bases, in that order; junction bases with no gene match: 6. Looked up from germline, CDR1 is LGHDT and CDR2 is YNNKEL (reference sequence). The CDR3 DNA sequence: TGTGCCAGCAGCCTACAACGACTAGCGGGAGCCGGGGAGCTGTTTTTT. This gives the protein CASSLQRLAGAGELFF.

The rearrangement joins TRBV13 to TRBJ1-2, with TRBD1 as a possible D gene (6 bases). With 4 bases removed from V and 8 bases from J, the gap between germline ends came to 20 bases. Germline-derived CDR1 and CDR2 are PRHDT and FYEKMQ (reference sequence). CDR3 length: 15 amino acids. The CDR3 loop reads CASSSRDIASRGYTF. The CDR3 coding sequence is TGTGCCAGCAGCTCCCGGGACATTGCTTCCCGCGGCTACACCTTC.

V is TRBV30 and J is TRBJ1-2, with 9 bases matching TRBD1. V lost 2 bases to trimming and J lost 4 bases; unmatched junction nucleotides: 20. The germline gives CDR1 GTSNPN, CDR2 SVGIG (reference sequence). The CDR3 sequence is 19 residues long. In nucleotides, the CDR3 is TGTGCCTGGAGTTTGGGACAGGGAAGGGGATGGGATCGTGGCTATGGCTACACCTTC. It specifies CAWSLGQGRGWDRGYGYTF.

The V and J genes are TRBV29-1 and TRBJ2-1; TRBD2 matches at 9 bases. V lost 1 base to trimming and J lost 2 bases; unmatched junction nucleotides: 3. Germline CDR1 and CDR2: SQVTM and ANQGSEA. CDR3 length equals 15 residues. CDR3 in amino acids: CSVEVLAGTYNEQFF. The CDR3, as DNA: TGCAGCGTTGAAGTCCTAGCGGGAACCTACAATGAGCAGTTCTTC.

The chain uses TRBV9 and TRBJ2-2, with a weak D call TRBD2 (6 bases). Trimming took 4 bases from V and 5 from J, leaving 15 bases between them. Germline V gives CDR1 SGDLS, CDR2 YYNGEE. This CDR3 region has 15 residues. CDR3 sequence: CASSPLQGRTGELFF. The CDR3 DNA reads as TGTGCCAGCAGCCCTCTCCAAGGGAGGACCGGGGAGCTGTTTTTT.

This sequence joins TRBV29-1 and TRBJ2-7; 10 nucleotides align to TRBD1. V shed 5 bases and J 2 bases; nucleotides not matched to a gene: 3. Per the germline V gene, CDR1 is SQVTM and CDR2 is ANQGSEA. The CDR3 is 13 residues long. This CDR3 reads CSVTDRGTYEQYF. The DNA for the CDR3 is TGCAGCGTTACGGACAGGGGGACCTACGAGCAGTACTTC.

The gene calls are TRBV7-9 and TRBJ2-1; 8 nucleotides line up with TRBD2. V dropped 1 base and J dropped 9; count of bases not matched to a gene: 8. This CDR3 region has 15 residues. Germline V gene sequence: CDR1 SEHNR, CDR2 FQNEAQ (reference sequence). The CDR3 sequence: CASSLGTLAGGEQFF. The CDR3 region has the DNA TGTGCCAGCAGCTTAGGGACCCTAGCGGGCGGTGAGCAGTTCTTC.

The chain combines TRBV6-4 with TRBJ2-3, with 7 bases lining up with TRBD1. CDR1 and CDR2 (germline): MRHNA, SNTAGT. The CDR3 loop spans 14 amino acids. V was pared by 4 bases and J by 4 bases, with 5 bases of the junction left unmatched. As DNA, the CDR3 is TGTGCCAGCAGTGGCACAGGGGTGTCAGATACGCAGTATTTT. Protein product: CASSGTGVSDTQYF.

The J gene is TRBJ2-3, the V gene TRBV13; D is possibly TRBD2 (5 bases). Trimming shortened V by 5 bases and J by 0 bases, and 18 bases separated the two germline ends. The CDR3 is 17 residues long. In germline, CDR1 is PRHDT, CDR2 FYEKMQ (reference sequence). The CDR3 region has the DNA TGTGCCAGCAGCCCCGCGGGTTTGGGGTTCAGCACAGATACGCAGTATTTT. Translating gives CASSPAGLGFSTDTQYF. The variable domain in full, with the rest retrieved from reference TRBV13 and TRBJ2-3, is AAGVIQSPRHLIKEKRETATLKCYPIPRHDTVYWYQQGPGQDPQFLISFYEKMQSDKGSIPDRFSAQQFSDYHSELNMSSLELGDSALYFCASSPAGLGFSTDTQYFGPGTRLTVL.

The CDR3 region is CASSQEQWQGANYGYTF. The DNA for the CDR3 is TGTGCCAGCAGCCAAGAACAGTGGCAGGGGGCTAACTATGGCTACACCTTC. The chain employs TRBV3-1 (or the pseudogene TRBV3-2) and TRBJ1-2; the match to TRBD1 covers 7 bases. Per the germline V gene, CDR1 is LGHDT and CDR2 is YNNKEL (reference sequence). This CDR3 is built from 17 residues. J gave up 0 bases and V 0 bases, and 7 bases lay outside the gene matches.

The chain couples TRBV6-5 to TRBJ2-1, with 7 bases matching TRBD2. The CDR3 spans 15 residues. V lost 0 bases to trimming and J lost 5 bases; unmatched junction nucleotides: 4. Germline values: CDR1 MNHEY, CDR2 SVGAGI. Written as DNA, the CDR3 is TGTGCCAGCAGTTACTCGCCTAGCGGACACAATGAGCAGTTCTTC. It specifies CASSYSPSGHNEQFF.

J is TRBJ2-2 and V is TRBV7-6, with 9 nucleotides matching TRBD2. V gave up 2 bases and J gave up 3 bases; unmatched junction bases: 4. There are 16 residues in the CDR3. Germline V gives CDR1 SGHVS, CDR2 FNYEAQ. CDR3 region: CASSLWIAGDTGELFF. CDR3 in DNA: TGTGCCAGCAGCTTATGGATAGCGGGAGACACCGGGGAGCTGTTTTTT.